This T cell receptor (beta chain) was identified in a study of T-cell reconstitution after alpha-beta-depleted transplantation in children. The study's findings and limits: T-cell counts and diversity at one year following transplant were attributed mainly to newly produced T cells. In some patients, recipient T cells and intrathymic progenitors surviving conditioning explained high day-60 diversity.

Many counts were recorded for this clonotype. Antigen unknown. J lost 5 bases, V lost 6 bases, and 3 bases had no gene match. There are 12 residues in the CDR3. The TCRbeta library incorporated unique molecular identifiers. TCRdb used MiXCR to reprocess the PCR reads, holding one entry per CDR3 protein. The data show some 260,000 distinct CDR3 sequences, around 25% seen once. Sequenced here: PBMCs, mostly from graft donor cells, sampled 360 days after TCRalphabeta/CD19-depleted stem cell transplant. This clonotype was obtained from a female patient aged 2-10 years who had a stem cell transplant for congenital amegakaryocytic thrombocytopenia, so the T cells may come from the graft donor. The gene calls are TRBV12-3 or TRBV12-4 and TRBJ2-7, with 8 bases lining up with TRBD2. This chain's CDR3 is CASRSLADEQYF. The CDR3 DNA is TGTGCCAGCAGGTCACTAGCGGACGAGCAGTACTTC.